This entry lists 4 T cell receptor beta chains sequenced from one sample in a study of blood T cell repertoires in COVID-19. The repertoire was sequenced with immunoSEQ multiplex PCR; TCRdb's copy has only in-frame clones and lacks some. In the table there are over 45,000 clones, 76% of which are singletons. The source material was peripheral blood. These receptors came from a man aged 50-59 years with active or convalescent COVID-19.

In its sample, this clone was seen a few times. The V gene is TRBV9, the J gene TRBJ2-7; the D gene is possibly TRBD1 (6 bases). Germline V CDR1 and CDR2: SGDLS, YYNGEE. CDR3 length equals 14 residues. Deletions cut 0 bases from V and 5 bases from J, with 12 bases between. CDR3 DNA: TGTGCCAGCAGCGTAGATACAGGGCGCGACGAGCAGTACTTC. Its translation is CASSVDTGRDEQYF.

This chain links TRBV5-1 with TRBJ2-7, with 9 bases that match TRBD1. Germline CDR1 reads SGHRS; CDR2 reads YFSETQ. CDR3 length: 13 amino acids. The trim removed 5 bases at V and 6 bases at J, leaving 6 bases unmatched. CDR3 amino acids: CASRWTGAAEQYF. The CDR3 DNA sequence: TGCGCCAGCAGATGGACAGGGGCGGCCGAGCAGTACTTC.

The chain has TRBV21-1 and TRBJ2-1; TRBD1 is the table's D call, not checked against the DNA. TRBV21-1 has pseudogene status. The CDR3 is 14 amino acids. DNA for the CDR3: TGTGCCAGCAGCGGACAGGGTCCCTCCAATGAGCAGTTCTTC. Residues: CASSGQGPSNEQFF.

This clone was seen a few times. The chain couples TRBV6-5 to TRBJ1-1, with 8 positions matching TRBD1. The J segment lost 8 bases and the V segment lost 2 bases, leaving 7 bases of the junction unmatched. The germline gives CDR1 MNHEY, CDR2 SVGAGI. The CDR3 has 14 residues. CDR3 protein: CASSYADRGREAFF. The CDR3 DNA reads as TGTGCCAGCAGTTACGCCGACAGGGGACGAGAAGCTTTCTTT.